The source of this T cell receptor beta chain is a study of early T cells in non-severe SARS-CoV-2 infection (dated by TCRdb to the early 2020s). Turning to the overall study: Because TCR sequencing was done on bulk RNA from unsorted whole blood, the alpha and beta chains could not be paired. Results the study describes overall, beyond this receptor: Matching against VDJdb was skewed toward anti-spike CD8 responses, likely underestimated virus-specific expansions, and missed private and CD4 specificities.

There are many counts of this clonotype. Which antigen it targets is not known. Base quality data are lacking; no much larger clone is found one base away. The protocol used for the library was 5' RACE. TCRdb lists the instrument as NextSeq 500. To correct for sequencing error and PCR bias, the TCR library protocol tagged individual cDNA molecules with unique molecular identifiers. Both TCR alpha and beta chains were sequenced, and tight co-correlation was observed between alpha and beta sequence abundances in each sample. Per the authors' processing: Decombinator V4 was used to annotate the V gene, J gene and CDR3 of the TCR sequences. Expanded TCRs were defined as changing significantly between any two time points under a Poisson model with p below 0.0001. TCR abundances were normalised to the total number of TCRs sequenced in each sample and reported as counts per million. MAIT TCRs were defined by TRAV1-2 paired with TRAJ12, TRAJ20 or TRAJ33, and iNKT TCRs by TRAV10 paired with TRAJ18. A search of VDJdb, accessed on 1 November 2021, was run for TCRs annotated to CMV, EBV and SARS-CoV-2, with TCRs annotated for multiple antigens excluded. Clones were called with MiXCR by TCRdb after fastp trimmed the public reads at Q25, and only in-frame beta chains were retained. Entries are consolidated by CDR3 protein sequence, retaining the most common genes and DNA. These V and J calls rely on TCRdb rather than the paper's analysis. The sample has under 20,000 distinct CDR3 sequences on record, 4.2% of them singletons. Clones ranked in the top ten supply 7.2% of the sample.

This was a case-control study nested in a cohort of healthcare workers in London, UK, who had nasopharyngeal swab PCR tests and blood samples taken every week. Healthcare workers were recruited between 23 and 31 March 2020, during the week of the UK lockdown, and were followed weekly for up to about 15 weeks. Trimmed from V: 3 bases; trimmed from J: 8 bases; junction bases lacking a gene match: 11. The germline V gene provides CDR1 LGHNA and CDR2 YNFKEQ. There are 15 amino acids in the CDR3, from cysteine to phenylalanine inclusive. Of all the DNA, just the CDR3 is kept, 45 bases in frame from base 1.

Sample: whole blood. The rearrangement joined TRBV4-2 to TRBJ1-2; 8 junctional bases match TRBD1. The source is an adult who was a healthcare worker with PCR-confirmed SARS-CoV-2 infection or an uninfected control (not recorded which). At the DNA level, the sequence is TGTGCCAGCAGCCACCTGGACAGGGAGGGATCGGGCTACACCTTC. This yields the protein CASSHLDREGSGYTF.